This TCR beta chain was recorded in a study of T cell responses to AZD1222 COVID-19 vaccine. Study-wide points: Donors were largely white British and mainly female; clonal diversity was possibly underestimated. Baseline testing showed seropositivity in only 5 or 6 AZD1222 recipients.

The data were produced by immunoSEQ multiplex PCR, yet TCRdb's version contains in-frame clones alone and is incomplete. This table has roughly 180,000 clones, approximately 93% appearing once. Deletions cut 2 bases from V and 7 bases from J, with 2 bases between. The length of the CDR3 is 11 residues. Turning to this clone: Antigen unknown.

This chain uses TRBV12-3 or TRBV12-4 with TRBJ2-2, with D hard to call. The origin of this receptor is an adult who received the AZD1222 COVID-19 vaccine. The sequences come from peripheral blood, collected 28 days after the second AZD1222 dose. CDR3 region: CASSLIGELFF. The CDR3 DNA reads TGTGCCAGCAGTTTAATCGGGGAGCTGTTTTTT.